This entry is about one TCR beta chain. Sequenced by immunoSEQ multiplex PCR; TCRdb stores in-frame clones only, minus some. The sample shows about 270,000 clones, approximately 84% of them seen only once. These data belong to a study of blood T cell repertoires in COVID-19. Background on the study: Sites across the United States, Italy and Spain contributed samples from acute and convalescent COVID-19.

Seattle researchers signed up patients amid active infection and tracked them longitudinally. V shed 2 bases and J 7 bases; nucleotides not matched to a gene: 7. CDR1 and CDR2 from the germline V gene are MNHNY and SVGAGI (reference sequence). The CDR3 is 15 residues long. This clonotype was obtained from a human donor with COVID-19, enrolled during active disease. The donor label of this sample is uncertain. The chain joins TRBV6-6 to TRBJ1-2; 10 nucleotides line up with TRBD1. The sample was peripheral blood. CDR3 region: CASSYPGQGVTGYTF. The CDR3 DNA reads TGTGCCAGCAGTTACCCCGGACAGGGGGTTACTGGCTACACCTTC.